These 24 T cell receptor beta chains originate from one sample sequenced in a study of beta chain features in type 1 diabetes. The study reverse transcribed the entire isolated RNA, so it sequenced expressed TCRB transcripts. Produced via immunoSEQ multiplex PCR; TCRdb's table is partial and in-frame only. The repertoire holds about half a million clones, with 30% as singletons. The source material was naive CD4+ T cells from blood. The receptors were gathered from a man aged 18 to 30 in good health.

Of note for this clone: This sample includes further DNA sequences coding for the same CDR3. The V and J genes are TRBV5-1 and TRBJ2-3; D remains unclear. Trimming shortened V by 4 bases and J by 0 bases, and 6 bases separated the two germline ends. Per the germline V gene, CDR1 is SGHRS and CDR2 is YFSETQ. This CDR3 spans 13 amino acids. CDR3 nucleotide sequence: TGCGCCAGCAGCCTCGACAGCACAGATACGCAGTATTTT. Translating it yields CASSLDSTDTQYF.

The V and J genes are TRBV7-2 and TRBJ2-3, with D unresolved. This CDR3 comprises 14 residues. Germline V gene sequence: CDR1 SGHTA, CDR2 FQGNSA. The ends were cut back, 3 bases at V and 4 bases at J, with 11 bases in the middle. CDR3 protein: CASSFTQHADTQYF. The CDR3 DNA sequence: TGTGCCAGCAGCTTCACACAGCACGCAGATACGCAGTATTTT.

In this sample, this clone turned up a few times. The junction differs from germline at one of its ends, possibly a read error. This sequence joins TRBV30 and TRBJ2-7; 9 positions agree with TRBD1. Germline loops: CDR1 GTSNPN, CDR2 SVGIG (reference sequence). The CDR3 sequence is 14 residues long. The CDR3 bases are TGTGCCTGGAGCCGGGACAGGGCTCGATCTATCCCACACTTC. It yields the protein CAWSRDRARSIPHF.

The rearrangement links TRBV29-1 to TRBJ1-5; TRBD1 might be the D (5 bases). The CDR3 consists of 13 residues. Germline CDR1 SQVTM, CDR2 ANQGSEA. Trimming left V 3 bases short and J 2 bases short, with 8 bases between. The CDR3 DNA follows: TGCAGCGTTGACTGGGGCGGCAATCAGCCCCAGCATTTT. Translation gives CSVDWGGNQPQHF.

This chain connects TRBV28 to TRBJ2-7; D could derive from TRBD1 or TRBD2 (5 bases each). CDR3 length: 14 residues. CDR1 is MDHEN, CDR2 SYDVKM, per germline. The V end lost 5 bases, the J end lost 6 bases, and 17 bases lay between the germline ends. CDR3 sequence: CASSIGRGAREQYF. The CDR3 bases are TGTGCCAGCAGTATAGGCCGGGGCGCGCGCGAGCAGTACTTC.

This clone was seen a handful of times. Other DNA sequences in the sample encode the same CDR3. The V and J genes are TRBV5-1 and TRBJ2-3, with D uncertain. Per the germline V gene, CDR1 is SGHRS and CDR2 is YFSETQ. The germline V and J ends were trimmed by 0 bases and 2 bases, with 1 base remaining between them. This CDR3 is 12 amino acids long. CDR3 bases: TGCGCCAGCAGCTTGGACACAGATACGCAGTATTTT. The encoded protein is CASSLDTDTQYF.

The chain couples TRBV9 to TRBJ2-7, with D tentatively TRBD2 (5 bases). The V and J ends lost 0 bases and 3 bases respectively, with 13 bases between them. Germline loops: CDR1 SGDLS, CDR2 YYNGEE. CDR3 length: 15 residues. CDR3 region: CASSVGLAQNYEQYF. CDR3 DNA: TGTGCCAGCAGCGTAGGGCTAGCACAGAACTACGAGCAGTACTTC.

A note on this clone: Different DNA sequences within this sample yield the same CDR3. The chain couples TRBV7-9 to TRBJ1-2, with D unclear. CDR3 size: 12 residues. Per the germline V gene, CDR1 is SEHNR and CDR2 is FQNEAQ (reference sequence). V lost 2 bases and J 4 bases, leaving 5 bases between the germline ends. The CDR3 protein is CASSLSSYGYTF. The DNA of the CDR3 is TGTGCCAGCAGCTTAAGCTCCTATGGCTACACCTTC.

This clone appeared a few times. In DNA form, the CDR3 reads TGTGCCAGCAGCGTAGAAGTGGGCCTCAGGACCCAGTACTTC. It translates to CASSVEVGLRTQYF. This chain links TRBV9 with TRBJ2-5; D is undetermined. Germline CDR1 reads SGDLS; CDR2 reads YYNGEE. The ends were cut back, 0 bases at V and 7 bases at J, with 13 bases in the middle. CDR3 size: 14 residues.

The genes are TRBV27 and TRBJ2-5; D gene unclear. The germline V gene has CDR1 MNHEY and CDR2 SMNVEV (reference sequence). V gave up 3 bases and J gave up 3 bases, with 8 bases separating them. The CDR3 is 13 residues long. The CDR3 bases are TGTGCCAGCAGTTTTCAGGCGGAAGAGACCCAGTACTTC. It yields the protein CASSFQAEETQYF.

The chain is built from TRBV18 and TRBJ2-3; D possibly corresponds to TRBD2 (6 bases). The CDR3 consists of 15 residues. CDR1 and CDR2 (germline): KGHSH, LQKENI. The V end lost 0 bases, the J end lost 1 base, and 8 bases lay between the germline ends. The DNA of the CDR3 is TGTGCCAGCTCACCACCAGGGACTCGCACAGATACGCAGTATTTT. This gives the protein CASSPPGTRTDTQYF.

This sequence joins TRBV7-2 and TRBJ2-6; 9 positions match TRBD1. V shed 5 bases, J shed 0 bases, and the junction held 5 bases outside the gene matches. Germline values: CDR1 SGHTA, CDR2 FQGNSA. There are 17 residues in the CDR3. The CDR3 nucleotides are TGTGCCAGCAGCCCCGGACAGGGGCCCTCTGGGGCCAACGTCCTGACTTTC. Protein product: CASSPGQGPSGANVLTF. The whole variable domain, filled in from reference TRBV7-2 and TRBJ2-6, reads GAGVSQSPSNKVTEKGKDVELRCDPISGHTALYWYRQSLGQGLEFLIYFQGNSAPDKSGLPSDRFSAERTGGSVSTLTIQRTQQEDSAVYLCASSPGQGPSGANVLTFGAGSRLTVL.

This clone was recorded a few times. The CDR3 protein is CSSSGQGGGTQYF. CDR3 coding DNA: TGCAGCTCATCGGGACAGGGAGGGGGGACCCAGTACTTC. V gene TRBV29-1 combines with J gene TRBJ2-5, with 9 bases identical to TRBD1. The CDR3 extends over 13 amino acids. CDR1 is SQVTM, CDR2 ANQGSEA, per germline. Trimming at V came to 8 bases and at J to 7 bases, leaving 11 bases not matched to a gene.

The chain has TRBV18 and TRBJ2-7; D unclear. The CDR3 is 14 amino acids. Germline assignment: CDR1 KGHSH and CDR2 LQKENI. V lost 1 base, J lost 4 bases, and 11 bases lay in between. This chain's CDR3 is CASSPHPTTYEQYF. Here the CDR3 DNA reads TGTGCCAGCTCACCACATCCGACAACTTACGAGCAGTACTTC.

The CDR3, as DNA: TGTGCCTGGAGTGGTTTGGCGGGATCGAGGGAGACCCAGTACTTC. Translation gives CAWSGLAGSRETQYF. The chain joins TRBV30 to TRBJ2-5, with D possibly being TRBD2 (6 bases). Germline V CDR1 and CDR2: GTSNPN, SVGIG (reference sequence). The CDR3 runs 15 residues. V lost 1 base and J 5 bases, leaving 17 bases between the germline ends.

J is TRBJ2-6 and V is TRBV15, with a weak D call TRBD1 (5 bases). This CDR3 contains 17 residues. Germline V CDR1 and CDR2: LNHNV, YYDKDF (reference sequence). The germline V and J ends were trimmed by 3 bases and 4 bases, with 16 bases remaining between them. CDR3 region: CATSSLGGAVGANVLTF. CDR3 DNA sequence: TGTGCCACCAGCAGTCTGGGTGGGGCGGTAGGGGCCAACGTCCTGACTTTC. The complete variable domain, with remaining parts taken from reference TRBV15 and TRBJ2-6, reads DAMVIQNPRYQVTQFGKPVTLSCSQTLNHNVMYWYQQKSSQAPKLLFHYYDKDFNNEADTPDNFQSRRPNTSFCFLDIRSPGLGDTAMYLCATSSLGGAVGANVLTFGAGSRLTVL.

The CDR3 sequence: CASSPAAGGLLEQYF. The DNA for the CDR3 is TGTGCCAGCTCACCAGCGGCAGGGGGCTTGCTCGAGCAGTACTTC. The chain is built from TRBV18 and TRBJ2-7, with 8 bases lining up with TRBD1. The CDR3 is 15 amino acids. V shed 2 bases and J 6 bases; nucleotides not matched to a gene: 9. In germline, CDR1 is KGHSH, CDR2 LQKENI.

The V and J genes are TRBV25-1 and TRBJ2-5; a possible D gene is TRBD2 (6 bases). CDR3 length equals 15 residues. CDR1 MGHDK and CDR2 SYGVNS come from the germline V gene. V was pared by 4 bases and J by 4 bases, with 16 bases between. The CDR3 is CASSALSGWRETQYF. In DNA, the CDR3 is TGTGCCAGCAGTGCCCTGAGCGGGTGGAGAGAGACCCAGTACTTC.

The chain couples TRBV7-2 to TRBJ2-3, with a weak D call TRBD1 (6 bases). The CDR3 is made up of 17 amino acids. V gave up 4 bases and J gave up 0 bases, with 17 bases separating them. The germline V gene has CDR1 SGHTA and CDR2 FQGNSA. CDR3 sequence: CASSSLVGASSTDTQYF. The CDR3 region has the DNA TGTGCCAGCAGCTCCTTAGTGGGGGCCTCTAGCACAGATACGCAGTATTTT.

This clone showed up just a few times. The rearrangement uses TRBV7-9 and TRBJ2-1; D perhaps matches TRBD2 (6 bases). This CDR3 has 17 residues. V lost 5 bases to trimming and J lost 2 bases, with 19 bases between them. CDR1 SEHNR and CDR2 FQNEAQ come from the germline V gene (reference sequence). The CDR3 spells CASSPHHRERPYNEQFF. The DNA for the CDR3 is TGTGCCAGCAGCCCACACCACCGGGAGCGGCCCTACAATGAGCAGTTCTTC.

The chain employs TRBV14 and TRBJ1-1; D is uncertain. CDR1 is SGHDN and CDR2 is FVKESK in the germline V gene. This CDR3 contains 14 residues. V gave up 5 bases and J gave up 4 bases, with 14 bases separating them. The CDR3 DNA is TGTGCCAGCAGCAAGCTCCTAGATGGCACTGAAGCTTTCTTT. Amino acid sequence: CASSKLLDGTEAFF.

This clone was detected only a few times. The CDR3 sequence is CASSSPSGSPTGELFF. The DNA of the CDR3 is TGTGCCAGCAGCTCCCCCTCTGGCAGCCCAACCGGGGAGCTGTTTTTT. The rearrangement joins TRBV7-9 to TRBJ2-2; no definite D call. The germline CDR1 and CDR2 sequences are SEHNR and FQNEAQ (reference sequence). V gave up 4 bases and J gave up 5 bases, with 17 bases separating them. This CDR3 has 16 residues. Complete variable domain (other parts from reference TRBV7-9 and TRBJ2-2): DTGVSQNPRHKITKRGQNVTFRCDPISEHNRLYWYRQTLGQGPEFLTYFQNEAQLEKSRLLSDRFSAERPKGSFSTLEIQRTEQGDSAMYLCASSSPSGSPTGELFFGEGSRLTVL.

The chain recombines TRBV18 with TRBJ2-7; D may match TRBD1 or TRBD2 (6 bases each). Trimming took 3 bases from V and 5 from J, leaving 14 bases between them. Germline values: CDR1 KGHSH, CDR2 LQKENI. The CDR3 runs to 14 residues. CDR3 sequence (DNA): TGTGCCAGCTCACCGGGCAGGGGAGGAAACGAGCAGTACTTC. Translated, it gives CASSPGRGGNEQYF.

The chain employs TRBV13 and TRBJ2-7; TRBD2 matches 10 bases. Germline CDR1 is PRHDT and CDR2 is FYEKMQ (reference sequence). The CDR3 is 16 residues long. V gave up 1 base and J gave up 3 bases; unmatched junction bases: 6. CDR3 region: CASSLVRTSGDYEQYF. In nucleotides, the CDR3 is TGTGCCAGCAGCTTAGTCAGGACTAGCGGCGACTACGAGCAGTACTTC.